This T cell receptor beta chain was profiled in a study of shared clonotypes between healthy human individuals. Study-level findings and limits: A handful of donors showed sharing of about 4.6% of naive CD4 clonotypes. Sampling covered blood only; tissue repertoires likely differ.

Naive CD8 cells were CD45RO-negative, positively selected for CCR7, excluding terminally differentiated effector memory CD45RA+ cells. Germline V gives CDR1 MNHNS, CDR2 SASEGT. V lost 2 bases and J 9 bases, leaving 14 bases between the germline ends. The CDR3 is made up of 14 amino acids. This clone was observed once. What it binds is not known. Evenly divided among several immunoSEQ plates was the genomic DNA of each subset. Clones were sequenced by immunoSEQ multiplex PCR, and TCRdb holds only the in-frame ones, with some missing. The table has about 2 million clones, approximately 94% seen once. The receptor comes from a man aged 18 to 29 in good health. Sequencing input: naive CD8+ T cells sorted from blood. The chain employs TRBV6-1 and TRBJ1-5; the D is unclear. In DNA form, the CDR3 reads TGTGCCAGCAGTGAATTGGGAGCCCCGTCGCCCCAGCATTTT. This encodes CASSELGAPSPQHF.